Presented here are 22 T cell receptor beta chains from one specimen sequenced in a study of patients and donors after allogeneic stem cell transplantation (TCRdb year 2020). The library was built by means of RT-PCR. Instrument on record: NextSeq 550. TCRdb applied fastp at Q25 and MiXCR to the public reads, then kept only in-frame beta chains. Each entry merges the rows of one CDR3 protein and shows their most common DNA and genes. Recorded for this sample are about 410,000 distinct CDR3 sequences; roughly 16% of them occurred a single time. The leading ten clones occupy roughly 7.2% of the sample. The sequencing sample was made of blood, either unsorted or a sorted T cell fraction (not recorded which). Receptor source: a human donor who was either an allogeneic HSCT recipient or a stem cell or donor lymphocyte infusion donor (not recorded which). It is not recorded whose cells these are; they may come from a transplant donor.

This chain's CDR3 is CASSYRQGSAPLHF. The CDR3 DNA reads TGTGCCAGCAGTTACAGGCAGGGAAGCGCACCCCTCCACTTT. J is TRBJ1-6 and V is TRBV6-5; a weak D match, TRBD1 (5 bases). From germline, CDR1 is MNHEY and CDR2 SVGAGI. The CDR3 spans 14 residues. V dropped 2 bases and J dropped 11 bases, with 13 bases sitting between them.

The V gene is TRBV5-1, the J gene TRBJ2-7, with D possibly matching TRBD2 (6 bases). Trimming removed 0 bases at V and 9 bases at J, with 25 bases between. The V gene's germline CDR1 is SGHRS and CDR2 YFSETQ. CDR3 length: 17 amino acids. This CDR3 reads CASSLDPDRHTQEGQYF. CDR3 in DNA: TGCGCCAGCAGCTTGGACCCGGACCGCCACACCCAGGAGGGGCAGTACTTC.

The V and J genes are TRBV15 and TRBJ2-5, with D possibly TRBD2 on 5 matching bases. V dropped 1 base and J dropped 0 bases, with 12 bases sitting between them. Germline CDR1 LNHNV, CDR2 YYDKDF (reference sequence). The CDR3 totals 16 residues. CDR3 nucleotide sequence: TGTGCCACCAGCAGAGGTTATGAGGGTCACCAAGAGACCCAGTACTTC. Protein product: CATSRGYEGHQETQYF.

Regarding this clonotype: This may come from a read error, since a much larger clone is one base off. The chain recombines TRBV7-2 with TRBJ2-7; no clear D. There are 12 residues in the CDR3. The V end was cut by 6 bases, the J end by 7 bases, with 13 bases between. The germline gives CDR1 SGHTA, CDR2 FQGNSA. The CDR3 sequence: CASRPEGWEQYF. Here the CDR3 DNA reads TGTGCCAGCAGACCAGAAGGATGGGAGCAGTACTTC.

V and J are TRBV7-9 and TRBJ2-1, with 10 bases matching TRBD2. Looked up from germline, CDR1 is SEHNR and CDR2 is FQNEAQ (reference sequence). This CDR3 has 17 amino acids. J gave up 9 bases and V 8 bases, and 19 bases lay outside the gene matches. The CDR3 sequence is CASSKRGGASGSLEQFF. The CDR3 coding sequence is TGTGCCAGCTCAAAACGGGGAGGGGCTAGCGGGAGCCTTGAGCAGTTCTTC.

The V call is TRBV12-3 or TRBV12-4, the J call TRBJ2-3, with D uncertain. The CDR3 covers 14 residues. With 1 base removed from V and 6 bases from J, the gap between germline ends came to 11 bases. The DNA for the CDR3 is TGTGCCAGCAGTTTAGGGTATTTGCGGGATACGCAGTATTTT. It codes for CASSLGYLRDTQYF.

The chain uses TRBV11-3 and TRBJ2-3, with D uncertain. V was clipped by 2 bases and J by 0 bases, with 12 bases between them. CDR3 size: 16 residues. CDR1 SGHNT and CDR2 YENEEA come from the germline V gene. This chain's CDR3 is CASSLNRIYSTDTQYF. Here the CDR3 DNA reads TGTGCCAGCAGCTTAAACAGAATTTATAGCACAGATACGCAGTATTTT. Looking up the rest from reference TRBV11-3 and TRBJ2-3 gives the full variable domain: EAGVVQSPRYKIIEKKQPVAFWCNPISGHNTLYWYLQNLGQGPELLIRYENEEAVDDSQLPKDRFSAERLKGVDSTLKIQPAELGDSAVYLCASSLNRIYSTDTQYFGPGTRLTVL.

This clonotype was detected only a few times. The chain joins TRBV20-1 to TRBJ2-3; D not certain. The germline gives CDR1 DFQATT, CDR2 SNEGSKA (reference sequence). The CDR3 covers 10 residues. Trimming stripped 4 bases from V and 5 bases from J, with 4 bases between. The CDR3 reads CSAKVDTQYF. In DNA, the CDR3 is TGCAGTGCTAAGGTAGATACGCAGTATTTT.

The rearrangement links TRBV5-1 to TRBJ1-1; D possibly corresponds to TRBD1 (6 bases). V was cut by 0 bases and J by 1 base, with 19 bases left in between. CDR3 size: 18 residues. CDR1 and CDR2 (germline): SGHRS, YFSETQ. In DNA form, the CDR3 reads TGCGCCAGCAGCTTGGCCGGTCCCATGTGGGGGCCGAACACTGAAGCTTTCTTT. It specifies CASSLAGPMWGPNTEAFF. Together with reference TRBV5-1 and TRBJ1-1, the CDR3 gives the full variable domain: KAGVTQTPRYLIKTRGQQVTLSCSPISGHRSVSWYQQTPGQGLQFLFEYFSETQRNKGNFPGRFSGRQFSNSRSEMNVSTLELGDSALYLCASSLAGPMWGPNTEAFFGQGTRLTVV.

The CDR3 DNA reads TGTGCCTGGAGTGTGATCAGGGGGCTTGGAAACACCATATATTTT. This codes for CAWSVIRGLGNTIYF. The chain joins TRBV30 to TRBJ1-3; TRBD1 matches at 8 bases. CDR1 GTSNPN and CDR2 SVGIG come from the germline V gene (reference sequence). Losses at the gene ends were 0 bases for V and 3 bases for J; bases not matched to a gene: 4. This CDR3 has 15 residues.

This clonotype was counted many times. This chain joins TRBV5-1 and TRBJ1-2; no definite D call. Germline V lookup: CDR1 SGHRS, CDR2 YFSETQ. V lost 4 bases, J lost 5 bases, and 9 bases lay in between. The CDR3 covers 12 residues. The CDR3 DNA sequence: TGCGCCAGCAGCGCCGTGGGGTATGGCTACACCTTC. Translation: CASSAVGYGYTF.

This rearrangement joins TRBV20-1 to TRBJ2-4; D perhaps matches TRBD2 (6 bases). Trimming stripped 4 bases from V and 2 bases from J, with 15 bases between. Germline CDR1 is DFQATT and CDR2 is SNEGSKA (reference sequence). The CDR3 consists of 15 residues. The CDR3 DNA is TGCAGTGCTAACGGGGGTGACTTGACCAAAAACATTCAGTACTTC. It is translated as CSANGGDLTKNIQYF.

This clonotype came up a few times. V and J are TRBV9 and TRBJ2-7, with D possibly being TRBD1 or TRBD2 (5 bases each). This CDR3 comprises 15 residues. Germline-derived CDR1 and CDR2 are SGDLS and YYNGEE. The V end lost 1 base, the J end lost 2 bases, and 13 bases lay between the germline ends. As DNA, the CDR3 is TGTGCCAGCAGCGTATATCACGGGGCTACCTACGAGCAGTACTTC. Translating gives CASSVYHGATYEQYF. The full variable domain, with the rest looked up from reference TRBV9 and TRBJ2-7, is DSGVTQTPKHLITATGQRVTLRCSPRSGDLSVYWYQQSLDQGLQFLIQYYNGEERAKGNILERFSAQQFPDLHSELNLSSLELGDSALYFCASSVYHGATYEQYFGPGTRLTVT.

The chain recombines TRBV5-1 with TRBJ2-7; D possibly matches TRBD1 or TRBD2 (5 bases each). The V gene lost 4 bases and the J gene lost 7 bases, with 18 bases spanning the gap. The germline gives CDR1 SGHRS, CDR2 YFSETQ. The CDR3 spans 14 residues. The CDR3 region is CASSPDGTTVEQYF. As DNA, the CDR3 is TGCGCCAGCAGCCCGGACGGGACCACGGTAGAGCAGTACTTC.

The genes are TRBV5-1 and TRBJ1-4; 8 nucleotides match TRBD1. From germline, CDR1 is SGHRS and CDR2 YFSETQ. CDR3 length: 15 amino acids. V gave up 5 bases and J gave up 0 bases; unmatched junction bases: 3. As DNA, the CDR3 is TGCGCCAGCAGTCGACAGGGGCCAACTAATGAAAAACTGTTTTTT. Its protein is CASSRQGPTNEKLFF.

This clonotype has more than one count but fewer than ten. The V call is TRBV5-1, the J call TRBJ1-3, with D possibly being TRBD1 (5 bases). CDR1 and CDR2 from the germline V gene are SGHRS and YFSETQ. V lost 4 bases to trimming and J lost 4 bases, with 15 bases between them. This CDR3 spans 15 amino acids. For the CDR3, the DNA is TGCGCCAGCAGCGCAGACAGATCGGGGGGAAACACCATATATTTT. Translation: CASSADRSGGNTIYF.

This clonotype showed up just a few times. The chain employs TRBV3-1 and TRBJ2-1; the D is unclear. This CDR3 comprises 14 residues. The germline V gene encodes CDR1 LGHDT and CDR2 YNNKEL (reference sequence). The germline V and J ends were trimmed by 0 bases and 5 bases, with 8 bases remaining between them. Written as DNA, the CDR3 is TGTGCCAGCAGCCAAGATAGTAGAAACAATGAGCAGTTCTTC. It translates to CASSQDSRNNEQFF.

In this sample, this clonotype turned up a few times. The chain combines TRBV12-3 or TRBV12-4 with TRBJ1-4; D is unresolved. V was clipped by 8 bases and J by 0 bases, with 7 bases between them. This CDR3 region has 13 residues. Here the CDR3 DNA reads TGTGCCAGCCGACACTCAACTAATGAAAAACTGTTTTTT. Its translation is CASRHSTNEKLFF.

This clonotype appeared many times. The V and J genes are TRBV20-1 and TRBJ2-7; 8 nucleotides match TRBD1. The germline V gene encodes CDR1 DFQATT and CDR2 SNEGSKA (reference sequence). The CDR3 covers 13 residues. J gave up 4 bases and V 2 bases, and 4 bases lay outside the gene matches. CDR3 sequence reads: CSARFTGGYEQYF. CDR3 bases: TGCAGTGCTAGATTCACAGGGGGATACGAGCAGTACTTC.

This clonotype was seen a few times. This chain uses TRBV25-1 with TRBJ2-3; 11 bases map to TRBD2. Per germline, CDR1 MGHDK and CDR2 SYGVNS. The CDR3 is 16 residues long. Losses at the gene ends were 4 bases for V and 6 bases for J; bases not matched to a gene: 9. The CDR3 DNA reads TGTGCCAGCAGTGCTTCCGGGACTAGCGGCTCGGATACGCAGTATTTT. Its protein product is CASSASGTSGSDTQYF.

This clonotype was counted between two and nine times. J is TRBJ1-5 and V is TRBV11-2, with 7 bases lining up with TRBD1. Germline V lookup: CDR1 SGHAT, CDR2 FQNNGV. After removal of 5 bases from V and 0 bases from J, the junction contained 13 bases not matched to a gene. The CDR3 runs to 18 residues. CDR3 DNA sequence: TGTGCCAGCAGCCCCCGCCAGACAGGGAGGGGTAGCAATCAGCCCCAGCATTTT. Its protein is CASSPRQTGRGSNQPQHF.

This clonotype was counted between two and nine times. The germline gene is not matched at one end of the junction; a read error may be the cause. The J gene is TRBJ2-1, the V gene TRBV20-1; D is possibly TRBD1 or TRBD2 (6 bases each). The length of the CDR3 is 15 residues. CDR1 DFQATT and CDR2 SNEGSKA come from the germline V gene (reference sequence). CDR3 region: CSARGGTRSYNERFF. The DNA of the CDR3 is TGCAGTGCTAGAGGCGGGACAAGGTCCTACAATGAGCGGTTCTTC.